These 4 T cell receptor beta chains came from one sample sequenced in a study of PD-1 blockade in mismatch repair-deficient tumors. The table came from immunoSEQ multiplex PCR; TCRdb's copy has only in-frame clones and leaves some out. The sample has more than 90,000 clones, around 80% seen once. The specimen was peripheral blood, collected roughly 60 weeks after starting pembrolizumab. Receptors originate from an adult with mismatch repair-deficient cancer.

This clone was counted a few times. This chain links TRBV19 with TRBJ2-5, with 7 positions matching TRBD1. This CDR3 spans 13 amino acids. V gave up 9 bases and J gave up 4 bases; unmatched junction bases: 8. CDR1 is LNHDA and CDR2 is SQIVND in the germline V gene (reference sequence). The CDR3 nucleotides are TGTGCCAGATTAACAGGGGTGGGAGAGACCCAGTACTTC. Protein sequence: CARLTGVGETQYF.

This chain uses TRBV5-4 with TRBJ2-5; TRBD1 matches 8 bases. V lost 4 bases and J lost 5; bases outside the gene matches: 4. The CDR3 is 13 amino acids. Germline lookup yields CDR1 SGHNT and CDR2 YYREEE (reference sequence). CDR3 bases: TGTGCCAGCAGCACGGACAGGGCGGAGACCCAGTACTTC. Protein: CASSTDRAETQYF.

This sequence joins TRBV7-8 and TRBJ2-1; the D gene is possibly TRBD1 (6 bases). There are 14 residues in the CDR3. The germline gives CDR1 SGHVS, CDR2 FQNEAQ. V was trimmed by 1 base and J by 8 bases, leaving 12 bases between them. The CDR3: CASSLVGEGDEQFF. The CDR3 DNA reads as TGTGCCAGCAGCTTAGTGGGCGAGGGGGATGAGCAGTTCTTC.

The J gene is TRBJ1-1, the V gene TRBV5-4, with D perhaps TRBD1 (6 bases). This CDR3 has 16 amino acids. Germline V gene lookup returns CDR1 SGHNT and CDR2 YYREEE (reference sequence). V was shortened by 6 bases and J by 4 bases, with 22 bases between the two germline ends. The CDR3 sequence is CASTPSGGTGATEAFF. CDR3 in DNA: TGTGCCAGCACCCCTTCCGGGGGAACGGGGGCCACTGAAGCTTTCTTT.